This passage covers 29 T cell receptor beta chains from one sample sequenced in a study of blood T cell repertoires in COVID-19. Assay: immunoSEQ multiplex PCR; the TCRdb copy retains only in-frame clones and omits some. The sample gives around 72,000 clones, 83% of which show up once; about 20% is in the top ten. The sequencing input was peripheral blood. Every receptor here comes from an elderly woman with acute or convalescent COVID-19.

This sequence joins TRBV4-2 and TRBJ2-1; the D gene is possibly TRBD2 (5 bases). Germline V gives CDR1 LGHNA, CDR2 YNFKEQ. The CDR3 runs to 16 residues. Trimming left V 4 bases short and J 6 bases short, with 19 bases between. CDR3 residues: CASSRVLGSIGNEQFF. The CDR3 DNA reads TGTGCCAGCAGCCGAGTACTAGGGAGTATTGGCAATGAGCAGTTCTTC.

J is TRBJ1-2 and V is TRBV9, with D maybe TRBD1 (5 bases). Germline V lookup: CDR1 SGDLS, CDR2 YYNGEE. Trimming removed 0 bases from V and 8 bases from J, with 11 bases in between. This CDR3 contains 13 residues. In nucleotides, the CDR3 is TGTGCCAGCAGCGTAGGGCAGGGATTCGGCTACACCTTC. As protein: CASSVGQGFGYTF.

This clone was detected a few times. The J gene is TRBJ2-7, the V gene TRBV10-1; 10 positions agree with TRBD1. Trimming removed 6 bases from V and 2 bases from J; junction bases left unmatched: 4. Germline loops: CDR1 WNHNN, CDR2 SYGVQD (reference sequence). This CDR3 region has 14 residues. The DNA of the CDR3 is TGCGCCAGCAGGACAGGGGGCAGAACCTACGAGCAGTACTTC. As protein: CASRTGGRTYEQYF.

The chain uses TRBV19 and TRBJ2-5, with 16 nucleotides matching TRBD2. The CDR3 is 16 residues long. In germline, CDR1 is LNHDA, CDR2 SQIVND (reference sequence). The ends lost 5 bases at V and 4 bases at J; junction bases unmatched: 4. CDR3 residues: CASSAGTSGRAETQYF. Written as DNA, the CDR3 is TGTGCCAGTAGTGCCGGGACTAGCGGGAGGGCAGAGACCCAGTACTTC.

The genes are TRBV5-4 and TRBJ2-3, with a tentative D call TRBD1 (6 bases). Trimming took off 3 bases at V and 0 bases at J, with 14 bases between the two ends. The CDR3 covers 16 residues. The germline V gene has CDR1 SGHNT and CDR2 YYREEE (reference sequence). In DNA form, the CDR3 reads TGTGCCAGCAGCTGGGGGCAGCGATCAAGCACAGATACGCAGTATTTT. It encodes CASSWGQRSSTDTQYF. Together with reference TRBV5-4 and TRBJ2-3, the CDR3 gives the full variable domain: ETGVTQSPTHLIKTRGQQVTLRCSSQSGHNTVSWYQQALGQGPQFIFQYYREEENGRGNFPPRFSGLQFPNYSSELNVNALELDDSALYLCASSWGQRSSTDTQYFGPGTRLTVL.

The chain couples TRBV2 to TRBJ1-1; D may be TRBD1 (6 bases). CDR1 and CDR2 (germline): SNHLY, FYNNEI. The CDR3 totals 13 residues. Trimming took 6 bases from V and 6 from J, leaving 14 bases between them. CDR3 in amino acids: CASSEGGAPEAFF. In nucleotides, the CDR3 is TGTGCCAGCAGCGAGGGGGGGGCCCCTGAAGCTTTCTTT.

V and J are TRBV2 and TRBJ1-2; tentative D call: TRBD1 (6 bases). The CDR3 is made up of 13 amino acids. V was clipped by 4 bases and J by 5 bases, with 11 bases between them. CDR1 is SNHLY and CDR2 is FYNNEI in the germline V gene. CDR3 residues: CASSGGQTYGYTF. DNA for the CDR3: TGTGCCAGCAGTGGGGGACAAACTTATGGCTACACCTTC.

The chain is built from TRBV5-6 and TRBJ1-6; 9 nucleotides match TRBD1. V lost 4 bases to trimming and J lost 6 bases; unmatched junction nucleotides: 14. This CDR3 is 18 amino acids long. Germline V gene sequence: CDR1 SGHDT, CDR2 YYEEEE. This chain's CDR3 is CASSLDRDRADFNSPLHF. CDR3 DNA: TGTGCCAGCAGCCTGGACCGGGACAGGGCCGATTTTAATTCACCCCTCCACTTT. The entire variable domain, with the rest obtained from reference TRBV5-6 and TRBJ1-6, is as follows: DAGVTQSPTHLIKTRGQQVTLRCSPKSGHDTVSWYQQALGQGPQFIFQYYEEEERQRGNFPDRFSGHQFPNYSSELNVNALLLGDSALYLCASSLDRDRADFNSPLHFGNGTRLTVT.

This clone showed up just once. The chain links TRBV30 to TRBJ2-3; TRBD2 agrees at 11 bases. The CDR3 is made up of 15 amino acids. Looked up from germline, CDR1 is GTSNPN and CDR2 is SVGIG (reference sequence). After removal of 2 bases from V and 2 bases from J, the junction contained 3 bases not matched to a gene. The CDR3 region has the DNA TGTGCCTGGAGTCCTAGCGGGGGGTCCACAGATACGCAGTATTTT. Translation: CAWSPSGGSTDTQYF.

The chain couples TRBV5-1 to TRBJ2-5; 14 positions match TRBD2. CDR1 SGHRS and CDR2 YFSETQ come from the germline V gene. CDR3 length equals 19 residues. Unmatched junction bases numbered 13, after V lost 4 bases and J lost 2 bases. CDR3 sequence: CASSRQTGTSGGLQETQYF. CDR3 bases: TGCGCCAGCAGCCGGCAGACCGGGACTAGCGGGGGATTACAAGAGACCCAGTACTTC.

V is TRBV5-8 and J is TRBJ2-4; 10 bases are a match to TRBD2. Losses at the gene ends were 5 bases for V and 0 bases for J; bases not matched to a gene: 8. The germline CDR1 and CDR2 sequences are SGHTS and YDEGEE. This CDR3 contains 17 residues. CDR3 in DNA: TGTGCCAGCAGGTGGACTAGCGGTTCCTTAGCCAAAAACATTCAGTACTTC. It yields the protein CASRWTSGSLAKNIQYF.

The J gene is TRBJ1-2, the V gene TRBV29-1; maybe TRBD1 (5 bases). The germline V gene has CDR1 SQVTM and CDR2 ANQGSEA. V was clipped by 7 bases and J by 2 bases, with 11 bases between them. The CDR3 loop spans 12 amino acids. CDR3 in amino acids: CSALRQNYGYTF. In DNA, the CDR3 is TGCAGCGCCCTTAGACAGAACTATGGCTACACCTTC.

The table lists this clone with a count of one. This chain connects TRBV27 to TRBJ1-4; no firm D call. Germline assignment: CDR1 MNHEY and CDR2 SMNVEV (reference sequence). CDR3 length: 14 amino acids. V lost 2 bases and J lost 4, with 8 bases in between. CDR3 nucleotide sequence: TGTGCCAGCAGTTTAGAACGGAGTAATGAAAAACTGTTTTTT. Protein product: CASSLERSNEKLFF.

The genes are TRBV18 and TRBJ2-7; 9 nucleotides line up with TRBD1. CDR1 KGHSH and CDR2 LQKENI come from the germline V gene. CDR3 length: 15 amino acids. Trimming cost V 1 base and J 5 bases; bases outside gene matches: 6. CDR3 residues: CASSPLGTGSNEQYF. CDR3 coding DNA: TGTGCCAGCTCACCACTGGGGACAGGGTCTAACGAGCAGTACTTC.

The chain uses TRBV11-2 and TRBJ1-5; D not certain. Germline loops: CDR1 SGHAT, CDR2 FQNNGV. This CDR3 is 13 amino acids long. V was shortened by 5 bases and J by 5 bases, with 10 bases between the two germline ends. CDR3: CASSLQAHQPQHF. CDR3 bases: TGTGCCAGCAGCCTCCAAGCCCATCAGCCCCAGCATTTT.

This CDR3 reads CSVDGTEGRYGYTF. DNA for the CDR3: TGCAGCGTTGACGGAACTGAGGGGAGGTATGGCTACACCTTC. The chain has TRBV29-1 and TRBJ1-2, with a tentative D call TRBD1 (5 bases). The CDR3 has 14 residues. Germline loops: CDR1 SQVTM, CDR2 ANQGSEA. V dropped 3 bases and J dropped 5 bases, with 16 bases sitting between them. Combining the CDR3 with reference TRBV29-1 and TRBJ1-2 gives the whole variable domain SAVISQKPSRDICQRGTSLTIQCQVDSQVTMMFWYRQQPGQSLTLIATANQGSEATYESGFVIDKFPISRPNLTFSTLTVSNMSPEDSSIYLCSVDGTEGRYGYTFGSGTRLTVV.

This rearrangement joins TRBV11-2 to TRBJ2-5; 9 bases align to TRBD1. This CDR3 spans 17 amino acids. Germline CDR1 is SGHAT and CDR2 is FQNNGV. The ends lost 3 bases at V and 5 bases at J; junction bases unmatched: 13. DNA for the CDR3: TGTGCCAGCAGCTTCCGGGACAGGGCCGGGTTGGGGGAGACCCAGTACTTC. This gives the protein CASSFRDRAGLGETQYF.

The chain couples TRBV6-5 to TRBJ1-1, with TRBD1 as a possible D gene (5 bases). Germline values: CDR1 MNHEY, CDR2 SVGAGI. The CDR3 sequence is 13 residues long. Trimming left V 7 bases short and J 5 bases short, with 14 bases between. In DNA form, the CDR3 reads TGTGCCAGCACCCGACAGTCCCGTACTGAAGCTTTCTTT. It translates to CASTRQSRTEAFF.

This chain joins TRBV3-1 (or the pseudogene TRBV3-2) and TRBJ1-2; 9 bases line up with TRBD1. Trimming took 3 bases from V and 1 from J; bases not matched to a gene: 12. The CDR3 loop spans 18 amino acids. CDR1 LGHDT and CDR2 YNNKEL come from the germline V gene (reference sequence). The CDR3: CASSQERTGALINYGYTF. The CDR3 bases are TGTGCCAGCAGCCAGGAGAGGACAGGGGCCCTAATTAACTATGGCTACACCTTC.

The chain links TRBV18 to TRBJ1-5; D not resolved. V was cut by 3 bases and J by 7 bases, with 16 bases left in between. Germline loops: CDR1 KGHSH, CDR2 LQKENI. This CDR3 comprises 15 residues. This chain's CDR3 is CASSPTANVGQPQHF. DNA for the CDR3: TGTGCCAGCTCACCCACAGCCAACGTAGGCCAGCCCCAGCATTTT.

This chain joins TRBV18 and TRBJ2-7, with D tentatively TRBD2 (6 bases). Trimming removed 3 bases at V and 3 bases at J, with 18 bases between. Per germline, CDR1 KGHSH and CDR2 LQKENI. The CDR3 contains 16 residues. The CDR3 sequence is CASSPYRDLPYYEQYF. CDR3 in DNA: TGTGCCAGCTCACCTTACCGGGACTTGCCCTACTACGAGCAGTACTTC.

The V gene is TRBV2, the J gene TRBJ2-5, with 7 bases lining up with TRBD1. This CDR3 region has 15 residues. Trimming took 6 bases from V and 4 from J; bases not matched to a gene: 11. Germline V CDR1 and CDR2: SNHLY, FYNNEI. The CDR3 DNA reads TGTGCCAGCAGGGCCTTCACAGGGGTCTCAGAGACCCAGTACTTC. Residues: CASRAFTGVSETQYF. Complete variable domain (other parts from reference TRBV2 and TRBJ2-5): EPEVTQTPSHQVTQMGQEVILRCVPISNHLYFYWYRQILGQKVEFLVSFYNNEISEKSEIFDDQFSVERPDGSNFTLKIRSTKLEDSAMYFCASRAFTGVSETQYFGPGTRLLVL.

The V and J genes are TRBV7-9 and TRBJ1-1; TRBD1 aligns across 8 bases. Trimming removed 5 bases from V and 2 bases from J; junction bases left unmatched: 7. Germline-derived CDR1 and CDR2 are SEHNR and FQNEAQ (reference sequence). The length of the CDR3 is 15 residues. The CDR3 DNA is TGTGCCAGCAGCCCGTGGACAGGGCCAAACACTGAAGCTTTCTTT. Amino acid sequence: CASSPWTGPNTEAFF. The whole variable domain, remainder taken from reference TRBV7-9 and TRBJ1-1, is DTGVSQNPRHKITKRGQNVTFRCDPISEHNRLYWYRQTLGQGPEFLTYFQNEAQLEKSRLLSDRFSAERPKGSFSTLEIQRTEQGDSAMYLCASSPWTGPNTEAFFGQGTRLTVV.

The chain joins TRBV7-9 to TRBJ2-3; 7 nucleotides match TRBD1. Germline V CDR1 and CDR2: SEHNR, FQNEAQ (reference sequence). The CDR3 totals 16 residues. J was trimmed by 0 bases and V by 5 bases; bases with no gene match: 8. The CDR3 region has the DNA TGTGCCAGCAGCCCACAGGGGCGGACTAGCACAGATACGCAGTATTTT. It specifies CASSPQGRTSTDTQYF.

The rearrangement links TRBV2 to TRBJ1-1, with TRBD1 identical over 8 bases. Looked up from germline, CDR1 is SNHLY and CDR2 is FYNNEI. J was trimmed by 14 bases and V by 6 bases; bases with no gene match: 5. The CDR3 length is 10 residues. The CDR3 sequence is CASRGQDPFF. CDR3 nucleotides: TGTGCCAGCAGGGGACAGGACCCATTCTTT.

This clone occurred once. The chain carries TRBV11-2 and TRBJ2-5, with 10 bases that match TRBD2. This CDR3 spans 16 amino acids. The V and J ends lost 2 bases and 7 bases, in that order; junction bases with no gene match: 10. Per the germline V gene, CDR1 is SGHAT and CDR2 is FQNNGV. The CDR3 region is CASSLYSGGAGGTQYF. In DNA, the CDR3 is TGTGCCAGCAGCTTATACAGCGGGGGGGCCGGGGGGACCCAGTACTTC.

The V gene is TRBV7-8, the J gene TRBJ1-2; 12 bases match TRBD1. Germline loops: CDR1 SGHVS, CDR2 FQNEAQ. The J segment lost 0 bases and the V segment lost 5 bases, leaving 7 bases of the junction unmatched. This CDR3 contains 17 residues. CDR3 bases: TGTGCCAGCAGCCTAGGGACAGGGGGCGCCTCTAACTATGGCTACACCTTC. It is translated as CASSLGTGGASNYGYTF.

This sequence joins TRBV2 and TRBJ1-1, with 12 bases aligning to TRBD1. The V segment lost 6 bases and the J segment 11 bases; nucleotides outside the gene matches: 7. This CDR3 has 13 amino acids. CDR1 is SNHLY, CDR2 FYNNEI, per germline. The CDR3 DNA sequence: TGTGCCAGCAGCCCGGGACAGGGGGCCTCGGCTTTCTTT. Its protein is CASSPGQGASAFF.

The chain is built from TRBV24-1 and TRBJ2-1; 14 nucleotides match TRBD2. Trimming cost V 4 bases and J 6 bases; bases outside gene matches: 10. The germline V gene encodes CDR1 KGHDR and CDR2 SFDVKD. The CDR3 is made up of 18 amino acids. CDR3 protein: CATSEKGLAGVHFNEQFF. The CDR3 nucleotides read TGTGCCACCAGTGAAAAGGGACTAGCGGGAGTTCACTTCAATGAGCAGTTCTTC.